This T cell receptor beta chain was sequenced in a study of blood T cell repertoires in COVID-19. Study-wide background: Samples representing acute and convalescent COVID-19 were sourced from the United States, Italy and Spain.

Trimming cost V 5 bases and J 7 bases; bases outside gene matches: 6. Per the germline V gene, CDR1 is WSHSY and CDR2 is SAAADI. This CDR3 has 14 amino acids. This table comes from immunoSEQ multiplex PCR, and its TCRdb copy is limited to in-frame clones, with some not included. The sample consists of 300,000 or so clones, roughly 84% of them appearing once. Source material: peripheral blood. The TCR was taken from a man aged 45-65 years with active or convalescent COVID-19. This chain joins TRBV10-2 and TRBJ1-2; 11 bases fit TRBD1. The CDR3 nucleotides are TGCGCCAGCAGTTTTACCGGGACAGGGGGTGGCTACACCTTC. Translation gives CASSFTGTGGGYTF.